Shown below are 2 T cell receptor beta chains from a single sample sequenced in a study of T cells in Graves' hyperthyroidism and ophthalmopathy (dated by TCRdb to the late 2010s). Library generation was performed with multiplex PCR. The instrument given in TCRdb is Illumina HiSeq 2000. The TCR beta CDR3 regions were amplified from RNA transcripts. For the first round of RT-PCR on the TCR CDR3, the HTBI primer set was used together with the Qiagen OneStep RT-PCR kit. In-frame beta chains were kept once TCRdb had trimmed the public reads at Q25 with fastp and called clones with MiXCR. Identical CDR3 proteins give one entry, which carries the most common genes and DNA. The table for this sample lists 660,000 or so distinct CDR3 sequences; less than 25% of them were counted only once. The top ten hold 30% to 40% of the sample. Input material: blood. The receptor set was obtained from a young man with Graves' ophthalmopathy.

This clonotype was found many times. The chain is built from TRBV7-2 and TRBJ2-7; no clear D. The CDR3 is 14 amino acids. Between the trimmed V and J ends, which lost 5 bases and 2 bases, there was a span of 13 bases. Germline CDR1 reads SGHTA; CDR2 reads FQGNSA. The CDR3 DNA reads as TGTGCCAGCAGCCCGGAAGACGGGCCCTACGAGCAGTACTTC. Translated: CASSPEDGPYEQYF.

This clonotype was seen only a few times. This chain uses TRBV5-1 with TRBJ2-5; D is perhaps TRBD2 (6 bases). The germline V gene has CDR1 SGHRS and CDR2 YFSETQ. This CDR3 region has 13 residues. Trimming pared 2 bases from V and 9 bases from J, leaving 14 bases between. CDR3 in amino acids: CASSFLGSGAQYF. The CDR3 DNA reads as TGCGCCAGCAGCTTTTTGGGTTCGGGGGCCCAGTACTTC.